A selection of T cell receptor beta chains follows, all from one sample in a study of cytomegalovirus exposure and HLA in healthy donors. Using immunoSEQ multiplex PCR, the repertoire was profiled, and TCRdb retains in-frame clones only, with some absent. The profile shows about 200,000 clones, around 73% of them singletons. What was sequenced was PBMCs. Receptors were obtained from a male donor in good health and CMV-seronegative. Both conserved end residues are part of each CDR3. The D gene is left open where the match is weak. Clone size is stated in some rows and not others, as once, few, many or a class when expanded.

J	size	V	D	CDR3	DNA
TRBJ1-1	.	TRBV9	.	CASSGSNRAHTEAFF	TGTGCCAGCAGCGGATCAAACAGGGCCCACACTGAAGCTTTCTTT
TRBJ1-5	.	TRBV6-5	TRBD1	CASSRQGVNQPQHF	TGTGCCAGCAGTCGACAGGGGGTTAATCAGCCCCAGCATTTT
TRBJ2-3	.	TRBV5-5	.	CASSLGQAGSDTQYF	TGTGCCAGCAGCTTGGGACAGGCAGGTTCAGATACGCAGTATTTT
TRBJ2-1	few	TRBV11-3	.	CASSFGEQFF	TGTGCCAGCAGCTTCGGTGAGCAGTTCTTC
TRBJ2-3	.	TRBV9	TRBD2	CASTPGLAFAGTDTQYF	TGTGCCAGCACCCCGGGACTAGCATTTGCGGGCACAGATACGCAGTATTTT
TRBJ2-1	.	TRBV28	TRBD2	CASKPRGSGRNEQFF	TGTGCCAGCAAACCGCGGGGTAGCGGGAGAAATGAGCAGTTCTTC
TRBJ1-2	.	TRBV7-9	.	CASSLMQRSYGYTF	TGTGCCAGCAGCTTAATGCAGCGGAGTTATGGCTACACCTTC
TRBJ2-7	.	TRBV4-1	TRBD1	CASSHGAGGLAEQYF	TGCGCCAGCAGCCATGGGGCAGGGGGCCTCGCCGAGCAGTACTTC
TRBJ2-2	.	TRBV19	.	CASSIALRRVGELFF	TGTGCCAGTAGTATAGCCCTTCGGCGGGTCGGGGAGCTGTTTTTT
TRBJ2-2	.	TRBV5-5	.	CASSLGDWGAGELFF	TGTGCCAGCAGCTTGGGGGACTGGGGGGCCGGGGAGCTGTTTTTT
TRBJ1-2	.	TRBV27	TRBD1	CASSPQGARGGYTF	TGTGCCAGCAGTCCACAGGGGGCTAGAGGGGGCTACACCTTC